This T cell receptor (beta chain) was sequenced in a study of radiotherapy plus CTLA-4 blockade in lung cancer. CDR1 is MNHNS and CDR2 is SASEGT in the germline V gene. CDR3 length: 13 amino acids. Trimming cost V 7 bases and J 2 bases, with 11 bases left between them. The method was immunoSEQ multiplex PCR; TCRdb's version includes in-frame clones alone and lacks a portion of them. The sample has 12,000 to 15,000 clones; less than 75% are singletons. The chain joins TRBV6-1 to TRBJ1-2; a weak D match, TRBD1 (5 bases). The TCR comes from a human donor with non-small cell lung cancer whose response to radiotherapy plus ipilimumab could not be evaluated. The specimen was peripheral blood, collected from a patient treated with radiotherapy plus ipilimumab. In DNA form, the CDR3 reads TGTGCCAGCAATGACAGCGGCAACTATGGCTACACCTTC. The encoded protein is CASNDSGNYGYTF.